This T cell receptor (beta chain) stems from a study of shared clonotypes between healthy human individuals. General study findings and limits: Tissues were not sampled, only blood, and their repertoires likely differ.

Clones were sequenced by immunoSEQ multiplex PCR, and TCRdb holds only the in-frame ones, with some missing. The table includes roughly 700,000 clones, roughly 87% detected once. Regarding this clone: Its antigen remains unidentified. Other DNA sequences within the sample encode an identical CDR3.

The CD8 memory sample joined CD45RO+ cells and CCR7-negative CD45RA+ cells. The germline V gene has CDR1 SGHDT and CDR2 YYEEEE. CDR3 length: 16 amino acids. V lost 0 bases to trimming and J lost 3 bases; unmatched junction nucleotides: 0. The origin of this receptor is a man aged 18 to 35 in good health. Some clones in this sample may be carry-over from other donors' samples. The sequenced sample consisted of memory CD8+ T cells from PBMCs. Stated subset: CD45RO+ cells pooled with CCR7-negative TemRA cells. The chain is built from TRBV5-6 and TRBJ2-1, with TRBD2 matching 13 bases. The CDR3 here is CASSLGLAGGYNEQFF. CDR3 sequence (DNA): TGTGCCAGCAGCTTGGGACTAGCGGGAGGCTACAATGAGCAGTTCTTC.